A single sample gave rise to the 20 T cell receptor beta chains below, sequenced in a study of prognosis after radiotherapy for stage I lung cancer. Multiplex PCR, run in two rounds, amplified TCR beta CDR3 from genomic DNA. Individual primers that were specific to each TRBV and TRBJ gene served in first-round PCR. MiXCR was run by TCRdb on the multiplex PCR reads, yielding one entry per CDR3 protein. The repertoire consists of more than 12,000 distinct CDR3 sequences, with about 37% occurring once and the leading ten covering 41%. The input for sequencing was PBMCs, taken before or after stereotactic body radiation therapy (not recorded which). The source is a donor aged 50 or older with non-small cell lung cancer.

By share, this clonotype counts as medium-sized. This sequence joins TRBV24-1 and TRBJ2-2; D could derive from TRBD1 or TRBD2 (5 bases each). Trimming pared 4 bases from V and 2 bases from J, leaving 13 bases between. This CDR3 is 16 amino acids long. The germline V gene encodes CDR1 KGHDR and CDR2 SFDVKD. In DNA, the CDR3 is TGTGCCACCAGTGAATTCGGGACGGCAAACACCGGGGAGCTGTTTTTT. Protein sequence: CATSEFGTANTGELFF.

This clonotype was seen repeatedly, ten times or more. The rearrangement uses TRBV6-5 and TRBJ2-7; D is uncertain. V gave up 2 bases and J gave up 2 bases, with 19 bases separating them. Germline assignment: CDR1 MNHEY and CDR2 SVGAGI. The CDR3 runs to 17 residues. This CDR3 reads CASSYTIRNLTPYEQYF. Here the CDR3 DNA reads TGTGCCAGCAGTTACACAATACGGAACCTCACTCCCTACGAGCAGTACTTC.

This clonotype showed up many times. The rearrangement uses TRBV30 and TRBJ1-3; tentative D call: TRBD1 (6 bases). CDR3 size: 14 residues. Per the germline V gene, CDR1 is GTSNPN and CDR2 is SVGIG (reference sequence). V gave up 3 bases and J gave up 2 bases, with 11 bases separating them. The CDR3 DNA reads as TGTGCCTGGAGCGAAGGGACACCTGGAAACACCATATATTTT. Protein sequence: CAWSEGTPGNTIYF.

V gene TRBV6-1 combines with J gene TRBJ1-6; no clear D gene. This CDR3 has 14 amino acids. The V gene lost 9 bases and the J gene lost 4 bases, with 13 bases spanning the gap. Looked up from germline, CDR1 is MNHNS and CDR2 is SASEGT. In DNA form, the CDR3 reads TGTGCCAGTGAAGCGCAAGGGTATAATTCACCCCTCCACTTT. As protein: CASEAQGYNSPLHF.

The sample holds many counts of this clonotype. The gene calls are TRBV3-1 and TRBJ2-1, with 8 nucleotides matching TRBD2. V dropped 4 bases and J dropped 7; count of bases not matched to a gene: 9. Germline values: CDR1 LGHDT, CDR2 YNNKEL (reference sequence). The CDR3 is made up of 15 amino acids. The CDR3 nucleotides are TGTGCCAGCAGCCGCTCCGGGACTAGGGGGAATGAGCAGTTCTTC. Translated: CASSRSGTRGNEQFF.

This clonotype has a count of ten or more. The chain couples TRBV18 to TRBJ2-1; D is unresolved. The V end lost 3 bases, the J end lost 7 bases, and 19 bases lay between the germline ends. Germline values: CDR1 KGHSH, CDR2 LQKENI. CDR3 length: 16 residues. CDR3 sequence: CASSPERLDSRNEQFF. The CDR3 DNA reads as TGTGCCAGCTCACCCGAACGTCTCGACTCAAGGAATGAGCAGTTCTTC.

As for this clonotype: A far larger clone is off by one base, so a read error is likely. The chain combines TRBV6-2 or TRBV6-3 with TRBJ2-3, with D possibly being TRBD2 (6 bases). This CDR3 has 15 amino acids. CDR1 MNHEY and CDR2 SVGEGT come from the germline V gene. V shed 7 bases and J shed 3 bases, with 17 bases lying between them. The CDR3, as DNA: TGTGCCAGCACGTTCGGTGGGGGGACGACAGATACGCAGTATTTT. Its protein is CASTFGGGTTDTQYF.

This clonotype was seen ten or more times. The CDR3 sequence: CSARDTRSGTGELFF. The CDR3 DNA follows: TGCAGTGCTAGGGATACTAGGAGTGGCACCGGGGAGCTGTTTTTT. J is TRBJ2-2 and V is TRBV20-1; D is perhaps TRBD2 (5 bases). Germline V CDR1 and CDR2: DFQATT, SNEGSKA (reference sequence). This CDR3 is 15 amino acids long. The germline V and J ends were trimmed by 3 bases and 4 bases, with 15 bases remaining between them.

Sample share makes this clonotype medium-sized. The V call is TRBV27, the J call TRBJ1-5, with 7 positions matching TRBD1. The CDR3 has 13 residues. Germline loops: CDR1 MNHEY, CDR2 SMNVEV (reference sequence). The ends lost 3 bases at V and 6 bases at J; junction bases unmatched: 2. The CDR3 here is CASSLSGGQPQHF. The CDR3 bases are TGTGCCAGCAGTTTGTCAGGGGGTCAGCCCCAGCATTTT.

This clonotype appeared many times. The rearrangement uses TRBV5-1 and TRBJ1-1; 8 bases fit TRBD1. Looked up from germline, CDR1 is SGHRS and CDR2 is YFSETQ. With V trimmed by 4 bases and J by 3 bases, 2 bases remained unmatched. The CDR3 length is 13 residues. The CDR3: CASSRGQDTEAFF. The CDR3 DNA reads as TGCGCCAGCAGCAGGGGACAGGACACTGAAGCTTTCTTT.

This clonotype was found many times. The CDR3 spells CASSGETSYEQYF. The CDR3 DNA reads TGTGCCAGCAGTGGGGAAACTTCCTACGAGCAGTACTTC. This chain connects TRBV28 to TRBJ2-7, with unresolved D. This CDR3 has 13 residues. Germline lookup yields CDR1 MDHEN and CDR2 SYDVKM. Trimming took 5 bases from V and 1 from J, leaving 9 bases between them.

The rearrangement joins TRBV6-1 to TRBJ2-2, with TRBD1 as a possible D gene (5 bases). V was trimmed by 5 bases and J by 1 base, leaving 11 bases between them. The length of the CDR3 is 15 residues. CDR1 MNHNS and CDR2 SASEGT come from the germline V gene. CDR3: CASSTGHGNTGELFF. CDR3 sequence (DNA): TGTGCCAGCAGTACTGGACATGGGAACACCGGGGAGCTGTTTTTT.

This clonotype was counted ten times or more. Given a much more abundant clone one base away, this may be a read error. The J gene is TRBJ2-2, the V gene TRBV6-1, with 8 bases that match TRBD1. The CDR3 is made up of 15 amino acids. Germline loops: CDR1 MNHNS, CDR2 SASEGT. The CDR3 is CTSSLQGVNTGELFF. CDR3 bases: TGTACCAGCAGTCTACAGGGGGTGAACACCGGGGAGCTGTTTTTT.

About this clonotype: A read error is likely here: a far larger clone is one base away. This sequence joins TRBV6-4 and TRBJ2-1, with unresolved D. CDR1 is MRHNA and CDR2 is SNTAGT in the germline V gene. This CDR3 comprises 12 residues. In DNA form, the CDR3 reads TGTGGCAGCAGTTACGGGTCGGATGAGCAGTTCTTC. It encodes CGSSYGSDEQFF.

A note on this clonotype: The CDR3 end shows no conserved phenylalanine or tryptophan, and so a read error is likely. The chain couples TRBV15 to TRBJ1-5, with D unclear. Germline loops: CDR1 LNHNV, CDR2 YYDKDF (reference sequence). The CDR3 is 13 residues long. The CDR3 spells CATSDPYDHPQHS. The CDR3, as DNA: TGTGCCACCAGCGACCCTTATGATCATCCCCAGCATTCT.

The genes are TRBV20-1 and TRBJ1-5; 7 bases align to TRBD1. J was trimmed by 5 bases and V by 2 bases; bases with no gene match: 3. The CDR3 consists of 13 residues. CDR1 is DFQATT and CDR2 is SNEGSKA in the germline V gene (reference sequence). The CDR3: CSARLRGHQPQHF. Written as DNA, the CDR3 is TGCAGTGCTAGACTAAGGGGGCATCAGCCCCAGCATTTT.

This clonotype has just a few counts. The rearrangement joins TRBV18 to TRBJ2-1; D may be TRBD1 (6 bases). Per germline, CDR1 KGHSH and CDR2 LQKENI. V was cut by 3 bases and J by 2 bases, with 11 bases left in between. This CDR3 region has 15 residues. CDR3 amino acids: CASSPTGFTYNEQFF. CDR3 nucleotides: TGTGCCAGCTCACCTACAGGGTTTACCTACAATGAGCAGTTCTTC.

This clonotype was seen repeatedly, ten times or more. The chain links TRBV7-9 to TRBJ1-3, with D possibly being TRBD1 (6 bases). With 0 bases removed from V and 0 bases from J, the gap between germline ends came to 12 bases. CDR1 is SEHNR, CDR2 FQNEAQ, per germline (reference sequence). This CDR3 has 17 residues. CDR3 protein: CASSLALGQRSGNTIYF. CDR3 nucleotides: TGTGCCAGCAGCTTAGCGCTTGGACAGCGCTCTGGAAACACCATATATTTT.

This clonotype was seen many times. The chain links TRBV11-3 to TRBJ2-7; D gene ambiguous. In germline, CDR1 is SGHNT, CDR2 YENEEA. The CDR3 is 14 residues long. V was cut by 2 bases and J by 2 bases, with 10 bases left in between. The CDR3 DNA sequence: TGTGCCAGCAGCTTATCCCCAGATACCTACGAGCAGTACTTC. Its protein is CASSLSPDTYEQYF.

In its sample, this clonotype was seen many times. The V call is TRBV19, the J call TRBJ2-5, with 8 bases aligning to TRBD1. With 0 bases clipped from V and 2 bases from J, the junction kept 2 bases outside the gene matches. CDR3 length: 15 residues. Germline V gene lookup returns CDR1 LNHDA and CDR2 SQIVND (reference sequence). The CDR3 DNA reads as TGTGCCAGTAGTATAGATGGGGACAGGCAAGAGACCCAGTACTTC. It encodes CASSIDGDRQETQYF. Supplemented by reference TRBV19 and TRBJ2-5, the full variable domain reads DGGITQSPKYLFRKEGQNVTLSCEQNLNHDAMYWYRQDPGQGLRLIYYSQIVNDFQKGDIAEGYSVSREKKESFPLTVTSAQKNPTAFYLCASSIDGDRQETQYFGPGTRLLVL.